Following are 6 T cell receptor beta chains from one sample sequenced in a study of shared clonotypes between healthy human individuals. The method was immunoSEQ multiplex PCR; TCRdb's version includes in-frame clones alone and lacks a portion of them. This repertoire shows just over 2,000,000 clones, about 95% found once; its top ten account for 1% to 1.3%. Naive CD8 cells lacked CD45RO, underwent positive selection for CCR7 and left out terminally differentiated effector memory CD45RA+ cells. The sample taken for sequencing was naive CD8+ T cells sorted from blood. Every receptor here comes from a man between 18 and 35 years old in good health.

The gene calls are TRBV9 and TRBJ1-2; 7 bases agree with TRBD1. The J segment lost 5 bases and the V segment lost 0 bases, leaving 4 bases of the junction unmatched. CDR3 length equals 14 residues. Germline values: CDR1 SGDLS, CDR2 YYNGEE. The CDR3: CASSVDRGLYGYTF. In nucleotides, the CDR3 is TGTGCCAGCAGCGTAGACAGGGGACTATATGGCTACACCTTC.

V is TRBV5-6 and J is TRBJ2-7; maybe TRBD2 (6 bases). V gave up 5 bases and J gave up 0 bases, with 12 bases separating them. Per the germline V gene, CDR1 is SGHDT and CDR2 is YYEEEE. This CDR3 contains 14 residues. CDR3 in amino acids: CASRGGLYSYEQYF. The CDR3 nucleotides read TGTGCCAGCAGGGGGGGTCTTTACTCCTACGAGCAGTACTTC.

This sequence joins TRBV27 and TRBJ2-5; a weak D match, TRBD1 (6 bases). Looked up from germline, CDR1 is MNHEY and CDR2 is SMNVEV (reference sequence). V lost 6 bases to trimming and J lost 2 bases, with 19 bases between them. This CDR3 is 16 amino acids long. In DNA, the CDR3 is TGTGCCAGCAGCCTTACAACAGGGCTTCCACAAGAGACCCAGTACTTC. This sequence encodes CASSLTTGLPQETQYF.

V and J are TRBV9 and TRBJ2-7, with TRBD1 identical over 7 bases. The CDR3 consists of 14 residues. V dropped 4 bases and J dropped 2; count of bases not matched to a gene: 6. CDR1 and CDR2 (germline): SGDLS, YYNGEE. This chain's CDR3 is CASSPRGQPYEQYF. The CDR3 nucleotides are TGTGCCAGCAGCCCCAGGGGACAGCCCTACGAGCAGTACTTC.

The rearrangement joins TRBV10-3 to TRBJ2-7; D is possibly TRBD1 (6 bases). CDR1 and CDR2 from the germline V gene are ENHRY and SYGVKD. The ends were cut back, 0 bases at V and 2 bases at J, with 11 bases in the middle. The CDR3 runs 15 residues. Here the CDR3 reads CAISESIGGAYEQYF. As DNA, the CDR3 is TGTGCCATCAGTGAGTCGATTGGGGGCGCCTACGAGCAGTACTTC.

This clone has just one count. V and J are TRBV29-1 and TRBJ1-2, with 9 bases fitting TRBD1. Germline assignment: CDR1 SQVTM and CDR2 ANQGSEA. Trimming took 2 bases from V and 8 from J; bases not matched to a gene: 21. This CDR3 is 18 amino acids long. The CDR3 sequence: CSVETPKSDRGGSRGYTF. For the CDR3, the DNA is TGCAGCGTTGAAACACCCAAATCGGACAGGGGTGGTAGTAGGGGCTACACCTTC.